The present TCR beta chain was sequenced within a study of beta chain features in type 1 diabetes. Looking at the study overall: Healthy donors and patients had similar age, gender and cell yields.

Sorting produced populations that all topped 95% purity. The isolated RNA, all of it, was reverse transcribed, so expressed TCRB transcripts were what got sequenced. The read count averaged about 3.6 million across naive, central memory and regulatory T cell samples. Assay: immunoSEQ multiplex PCR; the TCRdb copy retains only in-frame clones and omits some. The data show approximately 360,000 clones, 10% to 15% seen once. The germline V and J ends were trimmed by 1 base and 5 bases, with 10 bases remaining between them. Germline lookup yields CDR1 SGHNT and CDR2 YYREEE (reference sequence). This CDR3 is 15 amino acids long. Study conclusions and caveats: Shorter TCRB CDR3s, moderately but significantly so, were found in Type 1 diabetes patients in all four CD4+ subsets. HLA effects on TCRB rearrangement stayed unresolved here.

This clone was counted between two and nine times. No antigen is known for it. The TCR comes from a woman aged 18-30 years with type 1 diabetes. The sequenced sample consisted of naive CD4+ T cells from blood. This chain links TRBV5-4 with TRBJ1-6; a weak D match, TRBD1 (5 bases). The CDR3, as DNA: TGTGCCAGCAGCTTGATTGGGACTGATAATTCACCCCTCCACTTT. Residues: CASSLIGTDNSPLHF.